Shown below are 13 T cell receptor beta chains from a single sample sequenced in a study of T cell repertoires in cytomegalovirus infection. TCRdb redid the calling of the reads with MiXCR, one entry per CDR3 protein. The sample carries some 920,000 distinct CDR3 sequences, less than 35% recorded once. Their recognized antigens are unknown. The sample in question was cultured CD8+ T cells from PBMCs, obtained from culture after CMV antigen stimulation. Every receptor here comes from a human donor in good health (CMV status not recorded). Some clones in this sample may be carry-over from other donors' samples.

The V gene is TRBV7-3, the J gene TRBJ2-1, with D tentatively TRBD1 (5 bases). The CDR3 runs to 18 residues. The germline CDR1 and CDR2 sequences are SGHTA and FQGTGA. Trimming removed 1 base at V and 5 bases at J, with 21 bases between. The CDR3 DNA follows: TGTGCCAGCAGCTTAAGTTCTAGGGGTAGGGGTTTTGACAATGAGCAGTTCTTC. Its translation is CASSLSSRGRGFDNEQFF.

This clonotype was seen repeatedly, ten times or more. The V and J genes are TRBV12-3 or TRBV12-4 and TRBJ1-5; D remains unclear. The CDR3 runs to 12 residues. V was pared by 5 bases and J by 6 bases, with 8 bases between. The CDR3 bases are TGTGCCAGCAGTGCAGGAGGTCAGCCCCAGCATTTT. Translation: CASSAGGQPQHF.

The chain combines TRBV27 with TRBJ1-6; D gene uncertain. Per the germline V gene, CDR1 is MNHEY and CDR2 is SMNVEV (reference sequence). CDR3 length equals 15 residues. Between the trimmed V and J ends, which lost 5 bases and 7 bases, there was a span of 15 bases. The CDR3 nucleotides are TGTGCCAGCAGTACCCCTCGGGATTGGAATTCACCCCTCCACTTT. Encoded protein: CASSTPRDWNSPLHF.

V usage is TRBV27 and J usage is TRBJ1-6, with 8 bases aligning to TRBD1. Germline V gene data show CDR1 as MNHEY and CDR2 as SMNVEV (reference sequence). V trimming: 8 bases; J trimming: 8 bases; junction bases outside the gene matches: 8. The CDR3 loop spans 14 amino acids. The CDR3 region has the DNA TGTGCCAGCGGACAGGGTGTTTCGGATTCACCCCTCCACTTT. Translation gives CASGQGVSDSPLHF.

This clonotype was found many times. The chain combines TRBV7-6 with TRBJ1-1; possibly TRBD1 for D (5 bases). V was clipped by 5 bases and J by 3 bases, with 19 bases between them. The germline CDR1 and CDR2 sequences are SGHVS and FNYEAQ. CDR3 length: 16 residues. CDR3 amino acids: CASSRRALTGDTEAFF. The CDR3 DNA reads as TGTGCCAGCAGCCGTAGGGCTCTCACAGGAGACACTGAAGCTTTCTTT.

V is TRBV12-3 or TRBV12-4 and J is TRBJ1-4; the match to TRBD1 covers 9 bases. Losses at the gene ends were 7 bases for V and 5 bases for J; bases not matched to a gene: 11. This CDR3 has 16 amino acids. The CDR3 region is CASNLVSGQGNEKLFF. The CDR3 nucleotides read TGTGCCAGCAACCTGGTTAGCGGACAGGGGAATGAAAAACTGTTTTTT.

The V call is TRBV9, the J call TRBJ1-2; TRBD1 matches 11 bases. The V and J ends lost 5 bases and 6 bases, in that order; junction bases with no gene match: 0. CDR1 SGDLS and CDR2 YYNGEE come from the germline V gene. The CDR3 sequence is 12 residues long. The CDR3 DNA follows: TGTGCCAGCAGGGACAGGGGGCATGGCTACACCTTC. This gives the protein CASRDRGHGYTF.

This clonotype came up a few times. The chain combines TRBV27 with TRBJ2-7; D not resolved. Germline V CDR1 and CDR2: MNHEY, SMNVEV (reference sequence). With 1 base removed from V and 3 bases from J, the gap between germline ends came to 13 bases. The CDR3 contains 15 residues. In nucleotides, the CDR3 is TGTGCCAGCAGTTTATATAAGAGCGCCGGCTACGAGCAGTACTTC. Its translation is CASSLYKSAGYEQYF.

A few counts support this clonotype. The chain uses TRBV7-2 and TRBJ1-4; possible D gene TRBD1, 5 bases. The CDR3 contains 16 residues. The germline V gene encodes CDR1 SGHTA and CDR2 FQGNSA. V lost 0 bases and J lost 7, with 15 bases in between. The CDR3 spells CASSLADSGLSEKLFF. Written as DNA, the CDR3 is TGTGCCAGCAGCTTAGCCGACAGTGGTCTTTCTGAAAAACTGTTTTTT.

As concerns this clonotype: Mismatch with germline at one junction end may stem from a read error. The genes are TRBV6-1 and TRBJ2-5, with D perhaps assigned TRBD1 or TRBD2 (5 bases each). Germline values: CDR1 MNHNS, CDR2 SASEGT. The CDR3 consists of 12 residues. The CDR3 sequence is CASSEAGRSGDF. In DNA, the CDR3 is TGTGCCAGCAGTGAAGCGGGGCGGTCCGGGGACTTC.

The DNA for the CDR3 is TGCAGTGCTAGAGATTCGGACGGATTTAGCAATCAGCCCCAGCATTTT. Protein: CSARDSDGFSNQPQHF. This sequence joins TRBV20-1 and TRBJ1-5; no clear D. From germline, CDR1 is DFQATT and CDR2 SNEGSKA (reference sequence). Trimming cost V 0 bases and J 0 bases, with 12 bases left between them. The CDR3 is 16 residues long.

The V call is TRBV27, the J call TRBJ1-2, with TRBD1 identical over 11 bases. The CDR3 sequence is 17 residues long. CDR1 and CDR2 from the germline V gene are MNHEY and SMNVEV (reference sequence). V was clipped by 0 bases and J by 2 bases; unmatched bases: 5. CDR3 protein: CASSLSGTGGRNYGYTF. CDR3 nucleotides: TGTGCCAGCAGTTTATCCGGGACAGGGGGTCGAAACTATGGCTACACCTTC.

This clonotype occurred a few times. J is TRBJ1-1 and V is TRBV7-9; D call uncertain. Germline V lookup: CDR1 SEHNR, CDR2 FQNEAQ (reference sequence). The V and J ends lost 6 bases and 5 bases respectively, with 19 bases between them. The CDR3 sequence is 15 residues long. In DNA, the CDR3 is TGTGCCAGCAGTTCAGTAGGGAGGAGGGAGACTGAAGCTTTCTTT. Translation: CASSSVGRRETEAFF.